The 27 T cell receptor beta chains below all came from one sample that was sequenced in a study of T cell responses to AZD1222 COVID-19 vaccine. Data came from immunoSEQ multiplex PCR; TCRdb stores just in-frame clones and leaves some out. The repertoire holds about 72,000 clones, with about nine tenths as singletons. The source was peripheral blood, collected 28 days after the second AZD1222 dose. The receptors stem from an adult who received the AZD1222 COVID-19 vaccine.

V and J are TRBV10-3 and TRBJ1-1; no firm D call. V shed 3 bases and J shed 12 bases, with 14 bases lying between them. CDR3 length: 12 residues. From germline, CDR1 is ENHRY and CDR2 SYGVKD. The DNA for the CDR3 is TGTGCCATCAGTGATCAGAGCCCCGTAACTTTCTTT. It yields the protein CAISDQSPVTFF.

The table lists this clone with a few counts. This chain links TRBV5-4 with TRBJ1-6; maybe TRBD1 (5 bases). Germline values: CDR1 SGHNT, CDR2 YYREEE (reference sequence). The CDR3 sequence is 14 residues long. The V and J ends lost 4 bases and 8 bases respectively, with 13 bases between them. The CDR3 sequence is CASSRDWGDSPLHF. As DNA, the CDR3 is TGTGCCAGCAGCCGCGACTGGGGGGATTCACCCCTCCACTTT.

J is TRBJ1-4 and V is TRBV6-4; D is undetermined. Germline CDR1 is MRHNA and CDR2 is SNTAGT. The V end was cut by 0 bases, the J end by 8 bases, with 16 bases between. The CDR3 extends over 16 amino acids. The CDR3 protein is CASSDSGRGSREKLFF. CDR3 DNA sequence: TGTGCCAGCAGTGACTCAGGTAGAGGGTCTCGGGAAAAACTGTTTTTT.

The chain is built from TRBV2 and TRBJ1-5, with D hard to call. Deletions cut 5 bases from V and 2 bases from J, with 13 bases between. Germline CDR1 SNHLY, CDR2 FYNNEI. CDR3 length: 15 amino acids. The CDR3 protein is CASSRGSSGNQPQHF. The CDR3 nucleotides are TGTGCCAGCAGTCGCGGATCCAGTGGCAATCAGCCCCAGCATTTT. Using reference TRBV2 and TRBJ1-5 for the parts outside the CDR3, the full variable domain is EPEVTQTPSHQVTQMGQEVILRCVPISNHLYFYWYRQILGQKVEFLVSFYNNEISEKSEIFDDQFSVERPDGSNFTLKIRSTKLEDSAMYFCASSRGSSGNQPQHFGDGTRLSIL.

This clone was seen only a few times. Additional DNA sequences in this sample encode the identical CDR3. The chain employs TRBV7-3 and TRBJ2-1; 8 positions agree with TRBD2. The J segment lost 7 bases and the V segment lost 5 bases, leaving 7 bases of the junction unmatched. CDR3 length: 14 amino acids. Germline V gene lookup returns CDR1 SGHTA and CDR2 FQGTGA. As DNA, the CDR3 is TGTGCCAGCAGCCCGGGAGGGAACCTTAATGAGCAGTTCTTC. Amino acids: CASSPGGNLNEQFF.

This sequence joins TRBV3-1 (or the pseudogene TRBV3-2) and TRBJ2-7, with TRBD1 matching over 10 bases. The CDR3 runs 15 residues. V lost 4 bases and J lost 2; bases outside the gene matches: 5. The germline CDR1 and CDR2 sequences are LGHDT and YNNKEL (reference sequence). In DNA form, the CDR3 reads TGTGCCAGCAGCCCGCTCGGGACAGGGGCCTACGAGCAGTACTTC. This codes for CASSPLGTGAYEQYF.

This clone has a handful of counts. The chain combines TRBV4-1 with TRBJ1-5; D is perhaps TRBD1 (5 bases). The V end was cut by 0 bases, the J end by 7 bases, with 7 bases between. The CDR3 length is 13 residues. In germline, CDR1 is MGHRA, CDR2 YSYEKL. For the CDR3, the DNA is TGCGCCAGCAGCCAAGATCAGGGCCAGCCCCAGCATTTT. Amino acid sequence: CASSQDQGQPQHF.

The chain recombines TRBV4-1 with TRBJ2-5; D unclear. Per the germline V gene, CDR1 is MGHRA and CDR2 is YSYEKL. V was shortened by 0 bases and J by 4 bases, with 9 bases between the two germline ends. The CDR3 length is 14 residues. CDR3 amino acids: CASSQDSVGETQYF. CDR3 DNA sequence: TGCGCCAGCAGCCAAGATTCGGTTGGAGAGACCCAGTACTTC.

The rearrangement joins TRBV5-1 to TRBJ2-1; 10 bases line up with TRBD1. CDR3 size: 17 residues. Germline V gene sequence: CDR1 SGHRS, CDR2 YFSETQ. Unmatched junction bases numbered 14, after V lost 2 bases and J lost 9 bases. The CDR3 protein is CASSLDLTGTGVREQFF. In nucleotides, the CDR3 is TGCGCCAGCAGCTTAGACCTAACCGGGACAGGGGTCCGTGAGCAGTTCTTC.

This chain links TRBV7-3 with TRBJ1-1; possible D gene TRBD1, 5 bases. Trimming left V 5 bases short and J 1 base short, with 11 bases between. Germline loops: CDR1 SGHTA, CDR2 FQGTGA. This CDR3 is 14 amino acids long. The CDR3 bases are TGTGCCAGCAGCGAAGGACATCAGAACACTGAAGCTTTCTTT. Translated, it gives CASSEGHQNTEAFF. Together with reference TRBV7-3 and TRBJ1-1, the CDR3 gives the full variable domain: GAGVSQTPSNKVTEKGKYVELRCDPISGHTALYWYRQSLGQGPEFLIYFQGTGAADDSGLPNDRFFAVRPEGSVSTLKIQRTERGDSAVYLCASSEGHQNTEAFFGQGTRLTVV.

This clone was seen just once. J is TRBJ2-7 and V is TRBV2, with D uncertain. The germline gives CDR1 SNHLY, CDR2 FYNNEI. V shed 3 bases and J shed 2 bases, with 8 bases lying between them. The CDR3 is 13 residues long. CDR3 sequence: CASSEAVPYEQYF. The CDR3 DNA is TGTGCCAGCAGTGAGGCAGTCCCCTACGAGCAGTACTTC.

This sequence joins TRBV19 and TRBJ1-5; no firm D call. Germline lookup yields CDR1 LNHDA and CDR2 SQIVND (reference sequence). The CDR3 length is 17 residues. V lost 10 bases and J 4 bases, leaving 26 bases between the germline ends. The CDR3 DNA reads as TGTGCCACCCTCGTAAGTGGAGGCCAAAGGCCAAATCAGCCCCAGCATTTT. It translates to CATLVSGGQRPNQPQHF.

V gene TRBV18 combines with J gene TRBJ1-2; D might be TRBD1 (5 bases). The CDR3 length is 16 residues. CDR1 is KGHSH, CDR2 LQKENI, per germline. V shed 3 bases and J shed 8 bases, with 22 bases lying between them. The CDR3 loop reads CASSPVEGRERRGYTF. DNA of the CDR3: TGTGCCAGCTCACCGGTGGAGGGGCGTGAACGACGGGGCTACACCTTC.

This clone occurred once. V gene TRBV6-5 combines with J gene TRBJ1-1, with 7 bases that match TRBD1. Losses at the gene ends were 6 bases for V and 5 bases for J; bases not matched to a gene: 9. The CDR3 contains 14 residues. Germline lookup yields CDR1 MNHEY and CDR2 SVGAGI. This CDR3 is CASSYRGGETEAFF. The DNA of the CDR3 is TGTGCCAGCAGCTACAGGGGAGGAGAGACTGAAGCTTTCTTT.

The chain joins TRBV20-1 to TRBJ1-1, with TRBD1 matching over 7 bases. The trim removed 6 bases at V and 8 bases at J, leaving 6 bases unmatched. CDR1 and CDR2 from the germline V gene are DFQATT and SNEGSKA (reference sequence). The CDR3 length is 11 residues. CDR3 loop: CSAPDRAEAFF. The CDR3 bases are TGCAGTGCCCCCGACAGGGCGGAAGCTTTCTTT.

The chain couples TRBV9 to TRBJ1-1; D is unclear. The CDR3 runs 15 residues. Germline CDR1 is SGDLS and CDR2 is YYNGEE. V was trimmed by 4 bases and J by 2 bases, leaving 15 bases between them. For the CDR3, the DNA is TGTGCCAGCAGCCCCCTGTCGGAACAAAACACTGAAGCTTTCTTT. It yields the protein CASSPLSEQNTEAFF.

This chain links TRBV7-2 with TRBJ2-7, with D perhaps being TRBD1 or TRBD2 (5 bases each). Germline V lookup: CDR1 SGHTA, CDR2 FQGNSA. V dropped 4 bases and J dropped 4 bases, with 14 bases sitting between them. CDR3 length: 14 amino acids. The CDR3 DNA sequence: TGTGCCAGCAGCTATCGGGGCAGGCCGTACGAGCAGTACTTC. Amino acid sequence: CASSYRGRPYEQYF. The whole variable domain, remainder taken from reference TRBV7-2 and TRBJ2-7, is GAGVSQSPSNKVTEKGKDVELRCDPISGHTALYWYRQSLGQGLEFLIYFQGNSAPDKSGLPSDRFSAERTGGSVSTLTIQRTQQEDSAVYLCASSYRGRPYEQYFGPGTRLTVT.

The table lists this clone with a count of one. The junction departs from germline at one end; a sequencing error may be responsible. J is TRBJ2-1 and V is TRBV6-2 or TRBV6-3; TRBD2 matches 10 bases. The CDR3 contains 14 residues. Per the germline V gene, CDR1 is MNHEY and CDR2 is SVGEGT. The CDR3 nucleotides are TGTGCCAGCAGCCACGACAGCGGGAGGGCCCACGCCATCTTC. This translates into CASSHDSGRAHAIF.

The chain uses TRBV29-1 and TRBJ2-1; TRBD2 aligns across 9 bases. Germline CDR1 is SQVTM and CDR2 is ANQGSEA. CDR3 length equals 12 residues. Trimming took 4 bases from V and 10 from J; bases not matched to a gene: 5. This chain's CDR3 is CSVVASGKEQFF. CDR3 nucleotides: TGCAGCGTTGTTGCTAGCGGGAAGGAGCAGTTCTTC.

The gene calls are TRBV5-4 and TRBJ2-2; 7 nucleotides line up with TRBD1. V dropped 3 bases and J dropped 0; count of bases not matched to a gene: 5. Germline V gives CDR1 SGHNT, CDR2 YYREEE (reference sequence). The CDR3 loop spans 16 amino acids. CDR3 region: CASSSKGAANTGELFF. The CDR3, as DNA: TGTGCCAGCAGCTCAAAGGGGGCGGCGAACACCGGGGAGCTGTTTTTT.

The CDR3 DNA is TGTGCCAGCAGCGGTTTCGATGGGATCTCTGGGGCCAACGTCCTGACTTTC. It codes for CASSGFDGISGANVLTF. The chain carries TRBV9 and TRBJ2-6; D remains unclear. This CDR3 comprises 17 residues. Germline loops: CDR1 SGDLS, CDR2 YYNGEE. V dropped 3 bases and J dropped 0 bases, with 13 bases sitting between them. The full variable domain, in which reference TRBV9 and TRBJ2-6 provide the parts outside the CDR3, is DSGVTQTPKHLITATGQRVTLRCSPRSGDLSVYWYQQSLDQGLQFLIQYYNGEERAKGNILERFSAQQFPDLHSELNLSSLELGDSALYFCASSGFDGISGANVLTFGAGSRLTVL.

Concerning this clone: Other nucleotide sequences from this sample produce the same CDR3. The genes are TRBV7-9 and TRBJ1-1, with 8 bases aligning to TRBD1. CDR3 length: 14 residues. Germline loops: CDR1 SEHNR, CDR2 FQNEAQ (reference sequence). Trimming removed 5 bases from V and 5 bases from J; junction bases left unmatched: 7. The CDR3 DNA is TGTGCCAGCAGCCCAAGGCAGGGGGCGACTGAAGCTTTCTTT. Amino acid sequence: CASSPRQGATEAFF.

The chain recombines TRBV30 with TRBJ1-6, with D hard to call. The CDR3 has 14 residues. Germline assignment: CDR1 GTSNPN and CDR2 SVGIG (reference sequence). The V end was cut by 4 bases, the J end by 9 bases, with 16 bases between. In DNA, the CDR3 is TGTGCCTGGAAGGTTACCTCGGGCCCTTCACCCCTCCACTTT. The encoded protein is CAWKVTSGPSPLHF.

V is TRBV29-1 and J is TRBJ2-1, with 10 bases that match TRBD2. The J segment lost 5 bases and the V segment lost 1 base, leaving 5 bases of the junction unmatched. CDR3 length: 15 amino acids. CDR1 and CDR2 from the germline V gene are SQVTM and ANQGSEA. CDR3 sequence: CSVEVAGGHDNEQFF. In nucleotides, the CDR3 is TGCAGCGTTGAAGTAGCGGGAGGTCACGACAATGAGCAGTTCTTC.

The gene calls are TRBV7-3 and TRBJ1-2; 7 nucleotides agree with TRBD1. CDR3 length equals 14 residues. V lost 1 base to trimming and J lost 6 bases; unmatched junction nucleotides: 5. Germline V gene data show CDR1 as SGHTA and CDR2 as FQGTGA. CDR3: CASSLKGGKDGYTF. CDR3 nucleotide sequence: TGTGCCAGCAGCTTAAAAGGGGGCAAGGATGGCTACACCTTC.

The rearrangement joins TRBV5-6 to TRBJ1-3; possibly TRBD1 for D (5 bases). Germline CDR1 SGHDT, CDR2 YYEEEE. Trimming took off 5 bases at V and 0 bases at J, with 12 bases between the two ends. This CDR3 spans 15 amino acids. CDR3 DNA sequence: TGTGCCAGCAGTCGAGACAGCCGCTCTGGAAACACCATATATTTT. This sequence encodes CASSRDSRSGNTIYF. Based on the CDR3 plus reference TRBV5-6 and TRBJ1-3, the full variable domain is DAGVTQSPTHLIKTRGQQVTLRCSPKSGHDTVSWYQQALGQGPQFIFQYYEEEERQRGNFPDRFSGHQFPNYSSELNVNALLLGDSALYLCASSRDSRSGNTIYFGEGSWLTVV.

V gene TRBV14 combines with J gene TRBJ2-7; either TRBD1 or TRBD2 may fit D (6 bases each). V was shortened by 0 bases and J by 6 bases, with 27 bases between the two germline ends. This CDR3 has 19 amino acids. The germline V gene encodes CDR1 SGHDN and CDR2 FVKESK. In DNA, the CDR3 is TGTGCCAGCAGCCAAGATCATCGGGGGCTACTTCCCCTTAGGGCCGAGCAGTACTTC. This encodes CASSQDHRGLLPLRAEQYF.